Sequencing of this T cell receptor (beta chain) was carried out in a study of blood T cell repertoires in COVID-19. Study-wide context: Spain, Italy and the United States supplied samples that represented acute and convalescent COVID-19. Nucleic acid was either cDNA or gDNA, and it came from T cells, B-cell-depleted T cells, or PBMCs.

This clone was observed once. Germline and junction disagree at one end, which may indicate a read error. In germline, CDR1 is SGHTA, CDR2 FQGNSA. The CDR3 sequence is 16 residues long. In the study's own analysis: For nucleated cells, counts were estimated from reference gene primer amplification. Only in-frame clones appear in the TCRdb table, and some are missing; sequencing was by immunoSEQ multiplex PCR. Clonal size and the V and J genes are those of that table, whereas D and trimming came from the DNA. The sample carries some 150,000 clones, 80% to 90% recorded once. V usage is TRBV7-2 and J usage is TRBJ1-6; D not resolved. This receptor was obtained from a man in his fifties with active COVID-19. Sequencing was done on a sample of peripheral blood. The DNA for the CDR3 is TGTGCCAGCAGCATAGCGACTCCCCCTCCTCCTTCACCCCTCCACTTT. Its protein is CASSIATPPPPSPLHF.